This TCR beta chain was identified during a study of blood T cell repertoires in COVID-19. About the study: Some COVID-19 samples were acute and others convalescent; all came from the United States, Italy and Spain. In each case, the material was cDNA or gDNA derived from T cells, B-cell-depleted T cells, or PBMCs.

Germline V gives CDR1 MDHEN, CDR2 SYDVKM. The CDR3 spans 17 residues. With V trimmed by 2 bases and J by 0 bases, 6 bases remained unmatched. Per the study methods: Using reference gene primer amplification, nucleated cell counts were estimated. Profiling relied on immunoSEQ multiplex PCR, and the TCRdb table lists in-frame clones only, not all of them. For V, J and clone size, that table is used; D and trimming come from the DNA. Here the sample spans tens of thousands of clones, 80% to 95% being singletons. This chain links TRBV28 with TRBJ2-3, with 9 bases that match TRBD2. The specimen sequenced was peripheral blood. This sequence was found in a man in his forties or fifties with active COVID-19. CDR3 nucleotide sequence: TGTGCCAGCAGTTTACTTAGCGGGGGATATAGCACAGATACGCAGTATTTT. Protein product: CASSLLSGGYSTDTQYF.